The 23 T cell receptor beta chains presented below share a single source sample, sequenced in a study of T cell changes during pregnancy in multiple sclerosis (dated by TCRdb to between 2018 and 2021). Library creation used the immunoSEQ multiplex PCR assay. What TCRdb holds here is the immuneACCESS table cut down to in-frame rearrangements. Part of the clones is not present; checked against another copy, under half of the missing clones reflect an unresolved V gene, and the others are unexplained. The sample has tens of thousands of clones on record, approximately 91% of them singletons. Almost 4.5% of the sample goes to the ten largest clones. The sequencing used peripheral blood, collected in the second trimester of pregnancy. The receptors stem from a female donor in good health, enrolled as a control in a pregnancy study.

V gene TRBV19 combines with J gene TRBJ1-6; the D gene is possibly TRBD1 (5 bases). Germline V lookup: CDR1 LNHDA, CDR2 SQIVND (reference sequence). CDR3 length: 15 amino acids. The V gene lost 4 bases and the J gene lost 3 bases, with 10 bases spanning the gap. This chain's CDR3 is CASSTVTGYNSPLHF. The CDR3 nucleotides read TGTGCCAGTAGTACAGTAACAGGCTATAATTCACCCCTCCACTTT. Full variable domain (rest looked up from reference TRBV19 and TRBJ1-6): DGGITQSPKYLFRKEGQNVTLSCEQNLNHDAMYWYRQDPGQGLRLIYYSQIVNDFQKGDIAEGYSVSREKKESFPLTVTSAQKNPTAFYLCASSTVTGYNSPLHFGNGTRLTVT.

The V and J genes are TRBV15 and TRBJ1-2, with TRBD1 as a possible D gene (6 bases). Germline V CDR1 and CDR2: LNHNV, YYDKDF (reference sequence). The CDR3 loop spans 14 amino acids. Trimming cost V 0 bases and J 9 bases, with 14 bases left between them. CDR3 loop: CATSRDRGHGSYTF. CDR3 DNA: TGTGCCACCAGCAGAGACAGGGGCCACGGGAGCTACACCTTC.

The CDR3 region is CASILAGASNEQFF. The CDR3 region has the DNA TGTGCCAGTATTCTAGCGGGAGCCAGCAATGAGCAGTTCTTC. This sequence joins TRBV28 and TRBJ2-1; TRBD2 agrees at 10 bases. The CDR3 loop spans 14 amino acids. Germline CDR1 MDHEN, CDR2 SYDVKM. V dropped 9 bases and J dropped 6; count of bases not matched to a gene: 8.

The chain uses TRBV9 and TRBJ2-1, with TRBD1 identical over 12 bases. The V gene's germline CDR1 is SGDLS and CDR2 YYNGEE. V lost 0 bases and J lost 0; bases outside the gene matches: 4. The CDR3 runs to 18 residues. In DNA form, the CDR3 reads TGTGCCAGCAGCGTAGCCGGGACAGGGGGCGTCTCCTACAATGAGCAGTTCTTC. It specifies CASSVAGTGGVSYNEQFF.

The chain employs TRBV27 and TRBJ2-5, with D possibly matching TRBD2 (6 bases). Per the germline V gene, CDR1 is MNHEY and CDR2 is SMNVEV (reference sequence). This CDR3 has 15 amino acids. V was pared by 5 bases and J by 2 bases, with 15 bases between. CDR3 residues: CASSPAAGPQETQYF. The DNA for the CDR3 is TGTGCCAGCAGTCCAGCGGCGGGACCACAAGAGACCCAGTACTTC.

The chain is built from TRBV27 and TRBJ1-2, with D possibly matching TRBD1 (5 bases). Germline loops: CDR1 MNHEY, CDR2 SMNVEV (reference sequence). This CDR3 region has 14 residues. V lost 6 bases and J lost 2, with 13 bases in between. CDR3 DNA: TGTGCCAGCAGCTTGACAAGGGGAAACTATGGCTACACCTTC. This gives the protein CASSLTRGNYGYTF.

This clone was recorded only once. V usage is TRBV19 and J usage is TRBJ2-2; 9 positions match TRBD1. CDR3 size: 17 residues. V trimming: 5 bases; J trimming: 6 bases; junction bases outside the gene matches: 13. Germline lookup yields CDR1 LNHDA and CDR2 SQIVND (reference sequence). CDR3 bases: TGTGCCAGTAGTTCTCTCCGGGGACAGGGATTGGCCGGGGAGCTGTTTTTT. It translates to CASSSLRGQGLAGELFF.

The genes are TRBV6-4 and TRBJ2-2, with TRBD2 matching 12 bases. CDR3 size: 15 residues. The germline V gene encodes CDR1 MRHNA and CDR2 SNTAGT. After removal of 5 bases from V and 3 bases from J, the junction contained 1 base not matched to a gene. CDR3 loop: CASSWTSGDTGELFF. The CDR3 nucleotides read TGTGCCAGCAGTTGGACTAGCGGGGACACCGGGGAGCTGTTTTTT.

The CDR3 nucleotides are TGTGCCAGCAGTCGGACAGGGAGGGATCAGCCCCAGCATTTT. This codes for CASSRTGRDQPQHF. The V and J genes are TRBV6-5 and TRBJ1-5; 8 nucleotides agree with TRBD1. Germline V gene lookup returns CDR1 MNHEY and CDR2 SVGAGI. The CDR3 runs to 14 residues. V was clipped by 5 bases and J by 5 bases; unmatched bases: 5.

V usage is TRBV5-4 and J usage is TRBJ2-2; D is perhaps TRBD2 (5 bases). Germline loops: CDR1 SGHNT, CDR2 YYREEE (reference sequence). The CDR3 has 15 amino acids. The germline V and J ends were trimmed by 5 bases and 6 bases, with 17 bases remaining between them. CDR3 protein: CASSWEQGLAGELFF. In nucleotides, the CDR3 is TGTGCCAGCAGTTGGGAGCAAGGCCTGGCCGGGGAGCTGTTTTTT.

The J gene is TRBJ1-5, the V gene TRBV6-6, with D unresolved. Trimming left V 6 bases short and J 3 bases short, with 18 bases between. CDR1 is MNHNY and CDR2 is SVGAGI in the germline V gene (reference sequence). CDR3 length: 16 amino acids. The CDR3 coding sequence is TGTGCCAGCAGGTTCCGCACCGCGGAGAACAATCAGCCCCAGCATTTT. It yields the protein CASRFRTAENNQPQHF.

The chain links TRBV4-1 to TRBJ2-7, with 7 bases that match TRBD1. Germline V lookup: CDR1 MGHRA, CDR2 YSYEKL. The CDR3 spans 11 residues. Trimming took 6 bases from V and 6 from J; bases not matched to a gene: 2. The CDR3 loop reads CASSTGVEQYF. The CDR3 region has the DNA TGCGCCAGCAGTACAGGGGTCGAGCAGTACTTC.

The chain carries TRBV6-1 and TRBJ1-1; TRBD1 might be the D (5 bases). V shed 3 bases and J shed 0 bases, with 14 bases lying between them. The CDR3 is made up of 16 amino acids. The germline V gene encodes CDR1 MNHNS and CDR2 SASEGT. The CDR3 reads CASSEARRQLNTEAFF. As DNA, the CDR3 is TGTGCCAGCAGTGAGGCTAGGCGACAGCTGAACACTGAAGCTTTCTTT.

The gene calls are TRBV19 and TRBJ1-5; tentatively, D is TRBD2 (6 bases). The assigned J gene may be wrong: the sequence end matches TRBJ2-3 better. CDR1 is LNHDA, CDR2 SQIVND, per germline (reference sequence). The CDR3 extends over 15 amino acids. CDR3 DNA sequence: TGTGCCAGTAGTACGCCGGGACTTCCCGGTCAGCCCCAGTATTTT. Amino acids: CASSTPGLPGQPQYF.

The chain recombines TRBV6-1 with TRBJ1-1; 7 positions agree with TRBD1. Germline CDR1 and CDR2: MNHNS and SASEGT. V dropped 2 bases and J dropped 4; count of bases not matched to a gene: 13. The length of the CDR3 is 17 residues. The CDR3 coding sequence is TGTGCCAGCAGTGAAATGAGTACAGGGGCCCCGGGCACTGAAGCTTTCTTT. It encodes CASSEMSTGAPGTEAFF.

The genes are TRBV5-6 and TRBJ2-7; D is undetermined. The V and J ends lost 4 bases and 7 bases respectively, with 12 bases between them. Germline V gives CDR1 SGHDT, CDR2 YYEEEE. This CDR3 region has 12 residues. The CDR3 loop is CASSILLLEQYF. The CDR3 coding sequence is TGTGCCAGCAGCATACTTCTATTGGAGCAGTACTTC.

This chain connects TRBV21-1 to TRBJ2-2; TRBD2 is taken as the D call from the table, unchecked against the DNA. TRBV21-1 is termed a pseudogene. The length of the CDR3 is 16 residues. The CDR3 is CASSDSGGSYTGELFF. The CDR3 coding sequence is TGTGCCAGCAGCGATAGCGGGGGCTCTTACACCGGGGAGCTGTTTTTT.

The rearrangement links TRBV23-1 to TRBJ1-2; tentative D call: TRBD1 (6 bases). TRBV23-1 is reported as an ORF; its role is uncertain. Trimming removed 6 bases from V and 3 bases from J, with 14 bases in between. The CDR3 length is 14 residues. The CDR3 coding sequence is TGCGCCAGCAGCAGCGGGGGGGCTGACTATGGCTACACCTTC. Its protein product is CASSSGGADYGYTF.

Worth noting for this clone: A read error may produce the germline difference seen at one junction end. The V call is TRBV4-1, the J call TRBJ2-1, with 10 bases identical to TRBD2. The germline CDR1 and CDR2 sequences are MGHRA and YSYEKL. The CDR3 covers 16 residues. CDR3 sequence reads: CASRQGALAGVNEQFF. The CDR3 DNA reads as TGCGCCAGCAGACAAGGTGCGCTAGCGGGAGTCAATGAGCAGTTCTTC.

This sequence joins TRBV6-1 and TRBJ1-2, with TRBD1 as a possible D gene (5 bases). The CDR3 loop spans 15 amino acids. Deletions cut 1 base from V and 4 bases from J, with 13 bases between. Germline assignment: CDR1 MNHNS and CDR2 SASEGT. Here the CDR3 DNA reads TGTGCCAGCAGTGAAGGGGAGGGGTCTAGCTATGGCTACACCTTC. This encodes CASSEGEGSSYGYTF.

This sequence joins TRBV10-1 and TRBJ2-1; D possibly corresponds to TRBD2 (5 bases). The germline CDR1 and CDR2 sequences are WNHNN and SYGVQD (reference sequence). The CDR3 has 14 amino acids. V lost 5 bases and J lost 5, with 13 bases in between. The CDR3 nucleotides are TGCGCCAGCAGTCTAGGCGGGCCTAACAATGAGCAGTTCTTC. It translates to CASSLGGPNNEQFF.

The chain uses TRBV19 and TRBJ1-5; no definite D call. CDR3 length: 16 residues. Trimming cost V 5 bases and J 2 bases, with 16 bases left between them. Looked up from germline, CDR1 is LNHDA and CDR2 is SQIVND (reference sequence). DNA for the CDR3: TGTGCCAGTAGTGGGAGAGGGATAGGTGGCAATCAGCCCCAGCATTTT. As protein: CASSGRGIGGNQPQHF.

In DNA, the CDR3 is TGTGCCAGCTCAGTAAAGCCGAGAAATGAAAAACTGTTTTTT. Its protein product is CASSVKPRNEKLFF. V usage is TRBV18 and J usage is TRBJ1-4, with no clear D. Germline CDR1 is KGHSH and CDR2 is LQKENI. Trimming removed 5 bases from V and 5 bases from J, with 12 bases in between. This CDR3 has 14 amino acids.